This T cell receptor beta chain was sequenced during a study of T cell changes during pregnancy in multiple sclerosis. Trimming removed 4 bases from V and 2 bases from J, with 9 bases in between. The CDR3 extends over 13 amino acids. Germline CDR1 SGHRS, CDR2 YFSETQ. This clone was detected only a few times. TCRdb's table, derived via immunoSEQ multiplex PCR, lists solely in-frame clones and lacks some. This sample has 75,000 to 95,000 clones, with 80% to 95% found just once. The starting material was peripheral blood, obtained in the first trimester of pregnancy. This receptor was obtained from a female donor with multiple sclerosis, enrolled in a pregnancy study. The chain is built from TRBV5-1 and TRBJ1-2; D ambiguous. The CDR3 spells CASSRRENYGYTF. DNA of the CDR3: TGCGCCAGCAGCCGACGGGAAAACTATGGCTACACCTTC.